One sample yielded the 5 T cell receptor beta chains listed below, sequenced in a study of shared clonotypes between healthy human individuals (dated by TCRdb to the early 2020s). The library was produced with the immunoSEQ multiplex PCR assay. TCRdb holds this immuneACCESS table with in-frame rearrangements only. Some clones are missing; in checked studies, unresolved V genes explain under half, and the rest has no known cause. The sample table lists more than 2 million clones, around 95% of them with a count of one. The top ten clones comprise approximately 0.13% of the sample. Material: naive CD4+ T cells sorted from blood. The sample's cell subset or site label is to be understood as: CD45RA+ positively selected. All receptors derive from a man aged 18 to 30 in good health.

The chain links TRBV28 to TRBJ1-3, with a tentative D call TRBD1 (5 bases). CDR3 size: 14 residues. From germline, CDR1 is MDHEN and CDR2 SYDVKM. V gave up 3 bases and J gave up 4 bases, with 10 bases separating them. The CDR3 sequence: CASSFAGKGNTIYF. The DNA for the CDR3 is TGTGCCAGCAGTTTTGCAGGGAAAGGAAACACCATATATTTT.

The chain recombines TRBV28 with TRBJ1-1; a weak D match, TRBD1 (5 bases). This CDR3 has 16 amino acids. The V end was cut by 2 bases, the J end by 4 bases, with 17 bases between. Germline CDR1 MDHEN, CDR2 SYDVKM. CDR3 sequence reads: CASSLNHRGLITEAFF. The CDR3 DNA follows: TGTGCCAGCAGTTTAAACCACCGGGGGTTGATCACTGAAGCTTTCTTT.

This chain joins TRBV6-6 and TRBJ1-4; perhaps TRBD1 as D (5 bases). The V gene lost 0 bases and the J gene lost 2 bases, with 7 bases spanning the gap. The CDR3 spans 15 residues. Germline CDR1 reads MNHNY; CDR2 reads SVGAGI (reference sequence). The DNA of the CDR3 is TGTGCCAGCAGTTACTCAGGGGTTACTAATGAAAAACTGTTTTTT. Translation: CASSYSGVTNEKLFF.

This chain connects TRBV19 to TRBJ2-2, with TRBD2 matching 11 bases. The J segment lost 1 base and the V segment lost 9 bases, leaving 10 bases of the junction unmatched. This CDR3 has 17 residues. CDR1 and CDR2 (germline): LNHDA, SQIVND (reference sequence). CDR3 loop: CASISRGLAGNTGELFF. As DNA, the CDR3 is TGTGCCAGCATCTCACGCGGACTAGCGGGGAACACCGGGGAGCTGTTTTTT.

J is TRBJ2-7 and V is TRBV10-3; the match to TRBD2 covers 10 bases. Germline CDR1 and CDR2: ENHRY and SYGVKD. The CDR3 consists of 14 residues. V shed 5 bases, J shed 13 bases, and the junction held 14 bases outside the gene matches. CDR3 amino acids: CAISSGTSASGRYF. CDR3 bases: TGTGCCATCAGTTCCGGGACTAGCGCCTCAGGGAGATACTTC.